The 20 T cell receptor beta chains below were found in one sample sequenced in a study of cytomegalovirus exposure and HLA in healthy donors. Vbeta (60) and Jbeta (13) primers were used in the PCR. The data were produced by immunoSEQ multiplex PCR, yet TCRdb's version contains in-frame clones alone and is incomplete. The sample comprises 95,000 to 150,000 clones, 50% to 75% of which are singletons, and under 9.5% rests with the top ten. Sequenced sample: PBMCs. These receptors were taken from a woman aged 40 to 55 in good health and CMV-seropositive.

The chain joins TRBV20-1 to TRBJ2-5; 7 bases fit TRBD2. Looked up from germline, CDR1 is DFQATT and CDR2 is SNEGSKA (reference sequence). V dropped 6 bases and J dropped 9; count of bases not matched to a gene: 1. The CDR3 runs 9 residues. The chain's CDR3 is CSAAGSQYF. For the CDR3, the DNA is TGCAGTGCAGCGGGATCCCAGTACTTC.

In DNA form, the CDR3 reads TGTGCCAGCAGCCGACCCGGACAGGGCGGAAACATTCAGTACTTC. This gives the protein CASSRPGQGGNIQYF. The V call is TRBV6-5, the J call TRBJ2-4, with TRBD1 matching over 8 bases. After removal of 6 bases from V and 6 bases from J, the junction contained 10 bases not matched to a gene. CDR1 is MNHEY, CDR2 SVGAGI, per germline. CDR3 length: 15 amino acids.

CDR3 amino acids: CASSLALPAGSYEQYF. The DNA for the CDR3 is TGTGCCAGCAGCTTAGCTCTTCCCGCGGGTTCCTACGAGCAGTACTTC. This sequence joins TRBV7-9 and TRBJ2-7; tentatively, D is TRBD2 (5 bases). CDR1 and CDR2 from the germline V gene are SEHNR and FQNEAQ (reference sequence). This CDR3 comprises 16 residues. Trimming shortened V by 0 bases and J by 1 base, and 13 bases separated the two germline ends.

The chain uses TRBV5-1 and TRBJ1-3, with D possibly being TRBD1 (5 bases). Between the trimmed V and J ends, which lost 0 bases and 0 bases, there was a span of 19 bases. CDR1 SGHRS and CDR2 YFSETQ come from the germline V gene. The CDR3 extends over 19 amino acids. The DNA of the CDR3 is TGCGCCAGCAGCTTGGAACCGACAGAAACCACCTTCTCTGGAAACACCATATATTTT. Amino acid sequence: CASSLEPTETTFSGNTIYF.

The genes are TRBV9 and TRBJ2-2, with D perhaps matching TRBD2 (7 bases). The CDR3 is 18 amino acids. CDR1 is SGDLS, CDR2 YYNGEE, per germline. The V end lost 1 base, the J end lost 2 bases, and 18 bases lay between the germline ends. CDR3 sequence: CASSVLSHRGANTGELFF. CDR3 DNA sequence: TGTGCCAGCAGCGTATTATCTCATCGGGGGGCAAACACCGGGGAGCTGTTTTTT.

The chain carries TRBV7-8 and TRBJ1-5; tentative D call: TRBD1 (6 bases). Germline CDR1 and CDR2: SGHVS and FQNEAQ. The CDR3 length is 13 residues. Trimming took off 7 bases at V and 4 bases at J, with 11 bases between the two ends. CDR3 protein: CASTLDRNQPQHF. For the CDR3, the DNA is TGTGCCAGCACCCTTGACAGGAATCAGCCCCAGCATTTT.

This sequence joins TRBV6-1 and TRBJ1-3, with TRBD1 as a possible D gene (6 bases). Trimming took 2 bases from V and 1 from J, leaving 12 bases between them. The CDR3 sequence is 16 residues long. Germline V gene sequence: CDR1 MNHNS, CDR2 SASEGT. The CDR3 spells CASSESLGQSGNTIYF. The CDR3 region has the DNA TGTGCCAGCAGTGAAAGTTTAGGACAGTCTGGAAACACCATATATTTT.

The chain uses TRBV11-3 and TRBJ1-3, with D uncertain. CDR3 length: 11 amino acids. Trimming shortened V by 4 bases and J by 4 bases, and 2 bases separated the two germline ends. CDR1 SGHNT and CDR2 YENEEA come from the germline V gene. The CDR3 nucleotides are TGTGCCAGCAGCTCAGGAAACACCATATATTTT. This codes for CASSSGNTIYF.

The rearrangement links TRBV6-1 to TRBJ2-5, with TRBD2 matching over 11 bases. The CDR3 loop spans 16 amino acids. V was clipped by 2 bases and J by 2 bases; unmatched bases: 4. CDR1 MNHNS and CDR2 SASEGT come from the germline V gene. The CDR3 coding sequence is TGTGCCAGCAGTGAACTAGCGGGGGGCCCTCAAGAGACCCAGTACTTC. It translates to CASSELAGGPQETQYF.

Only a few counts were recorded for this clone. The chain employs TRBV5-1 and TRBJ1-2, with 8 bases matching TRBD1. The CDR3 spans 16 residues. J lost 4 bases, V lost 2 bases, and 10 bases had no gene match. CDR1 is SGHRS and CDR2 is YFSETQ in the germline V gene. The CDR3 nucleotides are TGCGCCAGCAGCTTAGATGGGACAGGAGCTTCCTATGGCTACACCTTC. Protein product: CASSLDGTGASYGYTF.

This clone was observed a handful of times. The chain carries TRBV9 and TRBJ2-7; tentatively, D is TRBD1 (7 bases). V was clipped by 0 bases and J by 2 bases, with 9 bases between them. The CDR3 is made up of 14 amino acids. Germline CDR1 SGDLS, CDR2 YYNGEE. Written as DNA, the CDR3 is TGTGCCAGCAGCGTAGGCGGGACAGCCTACGAGCAGTACTTC. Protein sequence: CASSVGGTAYEQYF.

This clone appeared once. The CDR3: CASSVEGLAGNNEQFF. The CDR3 DNA follows: TGTGCCAGCAGCGTGGAAGGACTAGCGGGTAACAATGAGCAGTTCTTC. V gene TRBV9 combines with J gene TRBJ2-1; the match to TRBD2 covers 11 bases. From germline, CDR1 is SGDLS and CDR2 YYNGEE. V gave up 2 bases and J gave up 5 bases; unmatched junction bases: 6. The CDR3 sequence is 16 residues long.

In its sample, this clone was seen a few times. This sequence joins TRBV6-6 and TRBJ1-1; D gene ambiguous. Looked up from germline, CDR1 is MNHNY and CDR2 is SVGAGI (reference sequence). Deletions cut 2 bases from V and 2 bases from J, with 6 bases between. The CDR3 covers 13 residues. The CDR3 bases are TGTGCCAGCAGTTACCTTTCCAACACTGAAGCTTTCTTT. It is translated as CASSYLSNTEAFF.

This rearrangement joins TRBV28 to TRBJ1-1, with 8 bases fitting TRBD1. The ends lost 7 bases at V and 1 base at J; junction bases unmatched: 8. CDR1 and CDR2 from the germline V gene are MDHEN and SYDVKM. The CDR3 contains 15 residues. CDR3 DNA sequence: TGTGCCAGCACAACCCCCGGGACAGGGAACACTGAAGCTTTCTTT. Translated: CASTTPGTGNTEAFF.

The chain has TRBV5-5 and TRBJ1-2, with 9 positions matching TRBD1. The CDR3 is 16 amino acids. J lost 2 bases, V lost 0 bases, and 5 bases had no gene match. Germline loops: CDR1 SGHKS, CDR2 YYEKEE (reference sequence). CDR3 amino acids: CASSLGKGQGNYGYTF. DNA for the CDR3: TGTGCCAGCAGCTTGGGTAAGGGACAGGGAAACTATGGCTACACCTTC.

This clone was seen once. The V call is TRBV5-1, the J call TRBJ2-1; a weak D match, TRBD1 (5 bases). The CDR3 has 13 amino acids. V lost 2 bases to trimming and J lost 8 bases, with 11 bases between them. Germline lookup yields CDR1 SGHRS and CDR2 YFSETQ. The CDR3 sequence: CASSLGWGDEQFF. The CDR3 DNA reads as TGCGCCAGCAGCTTAGGGTGGGGCGATGAGCAGTTCTTC.

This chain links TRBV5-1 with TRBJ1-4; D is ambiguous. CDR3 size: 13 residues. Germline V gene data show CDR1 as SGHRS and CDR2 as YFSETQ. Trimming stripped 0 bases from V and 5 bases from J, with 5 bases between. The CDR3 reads CASSLEANEKLFF. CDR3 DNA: TGCGCCAGCAGCTTGGAAGCAAATGAAAAACTGTTTTTT.

CDR3 coding DNA: TGTGCCAGCTCACGATCCCTAGCGGAGGATGAGCAGTTCTTC. It encodes CASSRSLAEDEQFF. J is TRBJ2-1 and V is TRBV18; 7 bases align to TRBD2. J gave up 8 bases and V 4 bases, and 8 bases lay outside the gene matches. The CDR3 is 14 amino acids. The germline V gene has CDR1 KGHSH and CDR2 LQKENI. The full variable domain, rest sourced from reference TRBV18 and TRBJ2-1, is NAGVMQNPRHLVRRRGQEARLRCSPMKGHSHVYWYRQLPEEGLKFMVYLQKENIIDESGMPKERFSAEFPKEGPSILRIQQVVRGDSAAYFCASSRSLAEDEQFFGPGTRLTVL.

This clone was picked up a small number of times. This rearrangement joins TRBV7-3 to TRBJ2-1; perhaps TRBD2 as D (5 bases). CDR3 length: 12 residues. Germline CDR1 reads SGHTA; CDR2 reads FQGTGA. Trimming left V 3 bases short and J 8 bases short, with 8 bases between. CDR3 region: CASSLGVDEQFF. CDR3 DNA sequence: TGTGCCAGCAGCTTGGGAGTCGATGAGCAGTTCTTC.

Here the CDR3 reads CASRTGQNGQPQHF. DNA of the CDR3: TGCGCCAGCAGAACCGGACAGAACGGTCAGCCCCAGCATTTT. The J gene is TRBJ1-5, the V gene TRBV10-1; a weak D match, TRBD1 (6 bases). The V end was cut by 6 bases, the J end by 6 bases, with 15 bases between. The germline CDR1 and CDR2 sequences are WNHNN and SYGVQD (reference sequence). The CDR3 consists of 14 residues.